This TCR beta chain was documented in a study of beta chain features in type 1 diabetes. Study at large: Sorted cells from all samples, numbering over 85,000,000, were examined.

After removal of 5 bases from V and 1 base from J, the junction contained 8 bases not matched to a gene. CDR3 length: 17 amino acids. Germline V CDR1 and CDR2: MNHEY, SMNVEV (reference sequence). The study, taken as a whole, reports: Researchers reported that naive, central memory and Treg TCRB repertoires appeared more similar in patients than in healthy donors. Short templates might get an advantage during PCR, and this would be equal in patients and controls. Across all four CD4+ subsets, people with type 1 diabetes showed modestly shorter TCRB CDR3s.

This clone was counted only a few times. What it recognizes is unknown. The whole isolated RNA underwent reverse transcription, so sequencing captured expressed TCRB transcripts. Approximately 3.7 million reads per sample on average were obtained from naive, central memory and regulatory T cell samples. Using immunoSEQ multiplex PCR, the repertoire was profiled, and TCRdb retains in-frame clones only, with some absent. The table lists about 120,000 clones, around 16% of them singletons, with around 2.6% in the top ten. V usage is TRBV27 and J usage is TRBJ2-5; TRBD2 matches at 12 bases. The sequenced sample was central memory CD4+ T cells from blood. This TCR derives from a man between 18 and 35 years old with type 1 diabetes. The CDR3 protein is CASSPTRGLAGQETQYF. In nucleotides, the CDR3 is TGTGCCAGCAGTCCTACGCGGGGACTAGCGGGCCAAGAGACCCAGTACTTC.